This note documents a single T cell receptor beta chain sequence. Its antigen is still unknown. Assay used: immunoSEQ multiplex PCR; TCRdb lists only in-frame clones, some missing. This table holds about 24,000 clones, about 90% found once. This sample is part of a study of T cells in localized non-small cell lung cancer. General study results and limits: As only one tumor region underwent sequencing, heterogeneity remains possible. When the top 100 tumor clones were examined, a median around 61 of them also appeared in the adjacent lung, which was paired and uninvolved. Highest T cell clonality was seen in uninvolved adjacent lung, surpassing that measured in tumor.

The CDR3 runs to 15 residues. From germline, CDR1 is SGHNT and CDR2 YENEEA. The V gene end was trimmed by 5 bases and the J gene end by 5 bases; junction bases not matched to a gene: 9. Sequences were derived from peripheral blood, sampled before any cancer treatment. The sequence came from a male donor at least 60 years old with stage I squamous cell lung carcinoma. This chain connects TRBV11-3 to TRBJ2-5; 9 nucleotides line up with TRBD1. CDR3 sequence reads: CASSARDRAGETQYF. CDR3 nucleotide sequence: TGTGCCAGCAGCGCGCGGGACAGGGCGGGGGAGACCCAGTACTTC.